The 5 T cell receptor beta chains in this list originate from one sample, sequenced in a study of blood T cell repertoires in COVID-19. Sequencing used immunoSEQ multiplex PCR; TCRdb keeps in-frame clones, though not all of them. Here the sample spans tens of thousands of clones, 76% being singletons. The sequenced sample consisted of peripheral blood. Receptors originate from a man between 65 and 80 years old with active or convalescent COVID-19.

The chain is built from TRBV30 and TRBJ2-5, with TRBD1 matching 7 bases. V was clipped by 4 bases and J by 2 bases; unmatched bases: 4. CDR3 length: 13 amino acids. Looked up from germline, CDR1 is GTSNPN and CDR2 is SVGIG (reference sequence). The chain's CDR3 is CAWTRDSQETQYF. Here the CDR3 DNA reads TGTGCCTGGACCCGGGACAGTCAAGAGACCCAGTACTTC.

This clone was found once. V and J are TRBV19 and TRBJ1-6, with D perhaps matching TRBD1 (6 bases). This CDR3 spans 18 amino acids. Germline CDR1 reads LNHDA; CDR2 reads SQIVND (reference sequence). The V gene lost 4 bases and the J gene lost 0 bases, with 16 bases spanning the gap. CDR3 loop: CASSREGGKNSYNSPLHF. CDR3 DNA sequence: TGTGCCAGTAGTAGGGAGGGGGGAAAAAACTCCTATAATTCACCCCTCCACTTT.

This rearrangement joins TRBV11-1 to TRBJ2-5, with 9 nucleotides matching TRBD1. The CDR3 totals 17 residues. V trimming: 0 bases; J trimming: 4 bases; junction bases outside the gene matches: 9. CDR1 and CDR2 from the germline V gene are SGHAT and FQDESV (reference sequence). This CDR3 is CASSLAQGQGGRETQYF. The DNA of the CDR3 is TGTGCCAGCAGCTTAGCTCAGGGACAGGGAGGACGAGAGACCCAGTACTTC. Looking up the rest from reference TRBV11-1 and TRBJ2-5 gives the full variable domain: EAEVAQSPRYKITEKSQAVAFWCDPISGHATLYWYRQILGQGPELLVQFQDESVVDDSQLPKDRFSAERLKGVDSTLKIQPAELGDSAMYLCASSLAQGQGGRETQYFGPGTRLLVL.

The CDR3 DNA is TGTGCCAGCAGTGGGGGACTAGCGTACGAGCAGTACTTC. Its translation: CASSGGLAYEQYF. The V and J genes are TRBV2 and TRBJ2-7; 10 bases map to TRBD2. This CDR3 spans 13 amino acids. Per germline, CDR1 SNHLY and CDR2 FYNNEI. The V gene end was trimmed by 4 bases and the J gene end by 4 bases; junction bases not matched to a gene: 1.

The V call is TRBV28, the J call TRBJ2-7, with 8 bases that match TRBD1. The CDR3 totals 14 residues. CDR1 and CDR2 from the germline V gene are MDHEN and SYDVKM. Trimming took 2 bases from V and 5 from J; bases not matched to a gene: 5. CDR3 sequence: CASSLNGQGHEQYF. The CDR3 nucleotides are TGTGCCAGCAGTTTAAATGGACAGGGCCACGAGCAGTACTTC.